This is a list of T cell receptor beta chains from one sample in a study of cytomegalovirus exposure and HLA in healthy donors. Data came from immunoSEQ multiplex PCR; TCRdb stores just in-frame clones and leaves some out. The sample holds 95,000 or so clones, about three quarters seen once. The sequencing sample was made of PBMCs. These receptor sequences come from a woman aged 45-65 years in good health and CMV-seropositive. Each CDR3 is given with its conserved first and last residue. D genes are given only for firm matches. The size entry is marked missing in some rows and otherwise reads once, few, many or a size class.

clone_size	v_call	d_call	j_call	cdr3_aa	cdr3_nt
NA	TRBV15	NA	TRBJ1-3	CATSRRRGGSGNTIYF	TGTGCCACCAGCAGAAGGAGGGGGGGCTCTGGAAACACCATATATTTT
few	TRBV5-1	TRBD1	TRBJ2-2	CASSLQGQVNTGELFF	TGCGCCAGCAGCTTGCAGGGACAGGTGAACACCGGGGAGCTGTTTTTT
few	TRBV9	NA	TRBJ1-1	CASSVAGNTEAFF	TGTGCCAGCAGCGTAGCGGGGAACACTGAAGCTTTCTTT
few	TRBV5-4	NA	TRBJ1-5	CASSLDSQPQHF	TGTGCCAGCAGCCTTGACAGCCAGCCCCAGCATTTT
NA	TRBV7-2	NA	TRBJ2-1	CASSSSNEQFF	TGTGCCAGCAGCTCCAGCAATGAGCAGTTCTTC
once	TRBV15	TRBD1	TRBJ1-3	CATSRDYGQGSGNTIYF	TGTGCCACCAGCAGAGATTACGGACAGGGCTCTGGAAACACCATATATTTT
NA	TRBV6-6	NA	TRBJ1-5	CASSFAGFDQPQHF	TGTGCCAGCAGTTTTGCAGGGTTCGATCAGCCCCAGCATTTT
once	TRBV29-1	NA	TRBJ1-5	CSVVLGDNQPQHF	TGCAGCGTTGTGCTCGGGGATAATCAGCCCCAGCATTTT
NA	TRBV5-1	TRBD2	TRBJ2-2	CASSWRGSGTNTGELFF	TGCGCCAGCAGCTGGCGAGGTAGCGGGACGAACACCGGGGAGCTGTTTTTT
NA	TRBV27	NA	TRBJ1-6	CASSLSSGAPLHF	TGTGCCAGCAGTTTATCGTCAGGGGCCCCCCTCCACTTT
NA	TRBV5-4	NA	TRBJ1-6	CASSPSRGALIGGSPLHF	TGTGCCAGCAGCCCAAGCCGAGGAGCCTTAATAGGTGGTTCACCCCTCCACTTT
NA	TRBV7-2	NA	TRBJ2-1	CASSQQPNMYNEQFF	TGTGCCAGCAGTCAACAGCCCAACATGTACAATGAGCAGTTCTTC
NA	TRBV23-1	TRBD1	TRBJ1-1	CASSPSGTGRLYLHPFWKAFF	TGCGCCAGCAGTCCCTCCGGGACAGGGCGACTGTATCTACACCCCTTCTGGAAAGCTTTCTTT
once	TRBV6-5	NA	TRBJ1-3	CASSSQADSGNTIYF	TGTGCCAGCAGTTCACAGGCCGACTCTGGAAACACCATATATTTT
NA	TRBV5-6	NA	TRBJ2-7	CASSLNSGSRYEQYF	TGTGCCAGCAGCCTGAATTCCGGGAGTCGCTACGAGCAGTACTTC
NA	TRBV4-1	TRBD1	TRBJ2-5	CASSQDPDRAQAQQETQYF	TGCGCCAGCAGCCAAGATCCCGACAGGGCCCAAGCTCAGCAAGAGACCCAGTACTTC
NA	TRBV7-9	NA	TRBJ1-1	CASKGVGGMNTEAFF	TGTGCCAGCAAGGGGGTCGGGGGGATGAACACTGAAGCTTTCTTT
NA	TRBV19	NA	TRBJ2-6	CASSRAPSGANVLTF	TGTGCCAGTAGTAGGGCTCCCTCTGGGGCCAACGTCCTGACTTTC
NA	TRBV19	NA	TRBJ1-1	CASSPPGSRGTEAFF	TGTGCCAGTAGTCCCCCTGGCTCACGGGGGACTGAAGCTTTCTTT
NA	TRBV5-4	TRBD2	TRBJ2-2	CASNREAGGSTGELFF	TGTGCCAGCAATCGAGAGGCGGGAGGATCCACCGGGGAGCTGTTTTTT
NA	TRBV14	TRBD1	TRBJ2-7	CASSLAGTGVPYEQYF	TGTGCCAGCAGCCTCGCCGGGACAGGGGTCCCCTACGAGCAGTACTTC
NA	TRBV5-1	TRBD1	TRBJ1-2	CASSLAGTEFNGYTF	TGCGCCAGCAGCTTGGCGGGGACAGAGTTCAATGGCTACACCTTC
once	TRBV18	TRBD1	TRBJ2-7	CASTPGTGAGEQYF	TGTGCCAGCACACCCGGGACAGGGGCAGGGGAGCAGTACTTC
few	TRBV5-6	NA	TRBJ2-7	CASSSPPPVYEQYF	TGTGCCAGCAGCTCCCCCCCTCCGGTCTACGAGCAGTACTTC
NA	TRBV7-3	NA	TRBJ2-1	CASSLGTEADEQFF	TGTGCCAGCAGCTTAGGTACTGAGGCTGATGAGCAGTTCTTC
NA	TRBV10-1	TRBD2	TRBJ2-2	CASSGGGATGESELFF	TGCGCCAGCAGTGGCGGGGGGGCGACAGGTGAATCGGAGCTGTTTTTT
NA	TRBV18	TRBD1	TRBJ1-4	CASSPRQGAANEKLFF	TGTGCCAGCTCACCCAGACAGGGGGCTGCTAATGAAAAACTGTTTTTT
NA	TRBV6-5	NA	TRBJ2-3	CASSYTGTDTQYF	TGTGCCAGCAGTTACACCGGTACAGATACGCAGTATTTT
NA	TRBV11-2	NA	TRBJ1-2	CASSLIRGSRPYGYTF	TGTGCCAGCAGCCTTATTAGGGGCAGCCGCCCCTATGGCTACACCTTC
NA	TRBV7-3	NA	TRBJ2-3	CASSPGGGRRGTDTQYF	TGTGCCAGCAGCCCTGGGGGGGGGCGAAGGGGCACAGATACGCAGTATTTT
NA	TRBV21-1	NA	TRBJ1-6	CASSSGWAINSPLHF	TGTGCCAGCAGCAGTGGATGGGCTATAAATTCACCCCTCCACTTT
once	TRBV14	NA	TRBJ2-1	CASRPTGYNEQFF	TGTGCCAGCAGGCCTACAGGGTACAATGAGCAGTTCTTC
NA	TRBV28	NA	TRBJ2-7	CASSSIRLISYEQYF	TGTGCCAGCAGTTCCATTCGACTTATTTCCTACGAGCAGTACTTC
few	TRBV19	TRBD2	TRBJ2-7	CASSILAGGRGEQYF	TGTGCCAGTAGTATCCTGGCGGGAGGGCGAGGTGAACAGTACTTC
NA	TRBV5-1	NA	TRBJ2-7	CASSLGVGSGSSYEQYF	TGCGCCAGCAGCTTGGGGGTCGGGAGCGGAAGCTCCTACGAGCAGTACTTC
NA	TRBV7-6	TRBD1	TRBJ1-3	CASSSWTGITSGNTIYF	TGTGCCAGCAGCTCATGGACAGGGATTACCTCTGGAAACACCATATATTTT
NA	TRBV5-3	TRBD1	TRBJ1-1	CARSLEDRATEAFF	TGTGCCAGAAGTTTGGAGGACAGGGCCACTGAAGCTTTCTTT
NA	TRBV5-1	TRBD2	TRBJ2-1	CASRLFSGSSYNEQFF	TGCGCCAGCAGACTATTTAGCGGGAGCTCCTACAATGAGCAGTTCTTC
NA	TRBV30	NA	TRBJ1-6	CAWSVIGVGERSHF	TGTGCCTGGAGTGTAATCGGGGTCGGGGAGCGGTCCCACTTT
NA	TRBV28	NA	TRBJ2-7	CASSFADSSYEQYF	TGTGCCAGCAGTTTCGCGGACAGCTCCTACGAGCAGTACTTC
NA	TRBV28	NA	TRBJ1-4	CASSRPGEKLFF	TGTGCCAGCAGTCGCCCGGGTGAAAAACTGTTTTTT
few	TRBV19	NA	TRBJ2-7	CASSDTGRDEQYF	TGTGCCAGTAGTGATACAGGGAGGGACGAGCAGTACTTC
NA	TRBV20-1	NA	TRBJ1-1	CSAASRTEAFF	TGCAGTGCCGCCTCTAGGACTGAAGCTTTCTTT
few	TRBV28	TRBD1	TRBJ1-5	CASRHLGQGGNQPQHF	TGTGCCAGCAGACACCTGGGACAGGGAGGGAATCAGCCCCAGCATTTT
NA	TRBV6-5	NA	TRBJ1-2	CASSPRAGNGYTF	TGTGCCAGCAGTCCCCGGGCAGGGAACGGCTACACCTTC
once	TRBV15	NA	TRBJ2-1	CATRGGYSYNEQFF	TGTGCCACCAGGGGCGGGTACTCCTACAATGAGCAGTTCTTC
NA	TRBV5-4	NA	TRBJ2-2	CASTMKDRNTGELFF	TGTGCCAGCACCATGAAAGACAGGAACACCGGGGAGCTGTTTTTT
once	TRBV7-8	TRBD1	TRBJ1-1	CASSYLQGYAEAFF	TGTGCCAGCAGCTATTTACAGGGGTACGCTGAAGCTTTCTTT
few	TRBV11-2	NA	TRBJ2-7	CASSLVFQGLAGEQYF	TGTGCCAGCAGCTTAGTGTTCCAGGGATTAGCCGGCGAGCAGTACTTC
NA	TRBV5-1	NA	TRBJ2-1	CASSPGRVAYNEQFF	TGCGCCAGCAGCCCCGGTCGGGTGGCCTACAATGAGCAGTTCTTC
NA	TRBV18	NA	TRBJ1-6	CASSLTENSPLHF	TGTGCCAGCTCATTGACAGAGAATTCACCCCTCCACTTT
NA	TRBV25-1	NA	TRBJ2-5	CASSSQQETQYF	TGTGCCAGCAGCTCCCAGCAAGAGACCCAGTACTTC
NA	TRBV9	TRBD2	TRBJ2-1	CASSESLAGVGNEQFF	TGTGCCAGCAGCGAATCTTTAGCGGGAGTGGGCAATGAGCAGTTCTTC
once	TRBV6-1	TRBD2	TRBJ2-5	CASSDPPWGSGRAWETQYF	TGTGCCAGCAGTGATCCCCCGTGGGGTAGCGGGAGGGCCTGGGAGACCCAGTACTTC
NA	TRBV28	TRBD2	TRBJ2-7	CASKWGGSVGEQYF	TGTGCCAGCAAATGGGGCGGGAGTGTGGGGGAGCAGTACTTC
NA	TRBV2	NA	TRBJ1-6	CASSPPGGTNNSPLHF	TGTGCCAGCTCCCCCCCAGGAGGTACTAATAATTCACCCCTCCACTTT
NA	TRBV30	NA	TRBJ1-4	CAWSGLGGYEKLFF	TGTGCCTGGAGTGGCCTCGGGGGATATGAAAAACTGTTTTTT
NA	TRBV6-6	NA	TRBJ1-2	CASSYGPGESGYTF	TGTGCCAGCAGTTACGGCCCAGGGGAGAGTGGCTACACCTTC
NA	TRBV6-5	TRBD2	TRBJ2-1	CATGGRTSRYNEQFF	TGTGCCACCGGAGGGAGGACTAGCAGATACAATGAGCAGTTCTTC